These 23 T cell receptor beta chains came from one sample sequenced in a study of blood T cell repertoires in COVID-19. Sequencing was performed with immunoSEQ multiplex PCR; in TCRdb, only in-frame clones are kept and a portion is missing. This sample carries roughly 380,000 clones, almost 90% of them seen once, and the ten largest clones take 0.95% to 1.1%. Material: PBMCs or T cells enriched from blood (not recorded which). These receptors were collected from a woman younger than 45 who had been exposed to COVID-19.

The chain employs TRBV27 and TRBJ2-1, with D tentatively TRBD2 (7 bases). The CDR3 covers 17 residues. V lost 2 bases and J 7 bases, leaving 21 bases between the germline ends. Germline V lookup: CDR1 MNHEY, CDR2 SMNVEV (reference sequence). CDR3 in DNA: TGTGCCAGCAGTTTAGCCCCTGGGGGGGCCCTATGGAATGAGCAGTTCTTC. Its protein is CASSLAPGGALWNEQFF.

This chain uses TRBV5-1 with TRBJ1-3; D not certain. This CDR3 contains 15 residues. The germline V gene has CDR1 SGHRS and CDR2 YFSETQ. V lost 4 bases and J lost 0, with 11 bases in between. The DNA of the CDR3 is TGCGCCAGCAGCCCGACTGGCGGCTCTGGAAACACCATATATTTT. Protein product: CASSPTGGSGNTIYF. Full variable domain (missing parts from reference TRBV5-1 and TRBJ1-3): KAGVTQTPRYLIKTRGQQVTLSCSPISGHRSVSWYQQTPGQGLQFLFEYFSETQRNKGNFPGRFSGRQFSNSRSEMNVSTLELGDSALYLCASSPTGGSGNTIYFGEGSWLTVV.

The table lists this clone with a count of one. The chain recombines TRBV2 with TRBJ2-2, with 7 bases aligning to TRBD2. This CDR3 is 15 amino acids long. Germline V gene lookup returns CDR1 SNHLY and CDR2 FYNNEI. V was pared by 5 bases and J by 0 bases, with 3 bases of the junction left unmatched. The CDR3 region is CASSRAGPNTGELFF. The CDR3 nucleotides read TGTGCCAGCAGTCGAGCGGGACCGAACACCGGGGAGCTGTTTTTT.

This clone was recorded once. The V and J genes are TRBV16 and TRBJ1-5; 9 bases line up with TRBD1. J lost 2 bases, V lost 4 bases, and 3 bases had no gene match. Germline CDR1 and CDR2: KGHSY and FQNENV. The CDR3 sequence is 15 residues long. CDR3 region: CASSPTGGGNQPQHF. The DNA of the CDR3 is TGTGCCAGCAGCCCCACAGGGGGCGGCAATCAGCCCCAGCATTTT.

V is TRBV10-3 and J is TRBJ2-2; 9 nucleotides agree with TRBD2. The CDR3 has 15 amino acids. V was clipped by 6 bases and J by 2 bases; unmatched bases: 4. Germline values: CDR1 ENHRY, CDR2 SYGVKD. The CDR3 nucleotides read TGTGCCATCAGGTGGACTAGCGATAACACCGGGGAGCTGTTTTTT. Its protein product is CAIRWTSDNTGELFF.

The V gene is TRBV5-1, the J gene TRBJ1-2; possibly TRBD1 for D (5 bases). This CDR3 has 14 amino acids. V was cut by 4 bases and J by 0 bases, with 10 bases left in between. Germline-derived CDR1 and CDR2 are SGHRS and YFSETQ. For the CDR3, the DNA is TGCGCCAGCAGCATCGACAGAGCTAACTATGGCTACACCTTC. It specifies CASSIDRANYGYTF.

The chain links TRBV15 to TRBJ2-1; 7 nucleotides align to TRBD1. V was pared by 0 bases and J by 0 bases, with 17 bases of the junction left unmatched. Germline lookup yields CDR1 LNHNV and CDR2 YYDKDF (reference sequence). This CDR3 is built from 21 residues. The CDR3 reads CATSRDPPGTFEGASYNEQFF. CDR3 nucleotide sequence: TGTGCCACCAGCAGAGATCCCCCAGGAACCTTTGAGGGGGCCTCCTACAATGAGCAGTTCTTC.

The chain links TRBV21-1 to TRBJ2-7; TRBD2 is the table's D call, not checked against the DNA. TRBV21-1 is a pseudogene. This CDR3 contains 15 residues. CDR3 in DNA: TGTGCCAGCAGCAAAGCTGTGCAGCGATCCTACGAGCAGTACTTC. Protein sequence: CASSKAVQRSYEQYF.

The chain carries TRBV6-5 and TRBJ1-2, with 7 bases identical to TRBD1. There are 15 residues in the CDR3. From germline, CDR1 is MNHEY and CDR2 SVGAGI. J lost 6 bases, V lost 5 bases, and 12 bases had no gene match. CDR3 loop: CASSLEPTGLNGYTF. CDR3 sequence (DNA): TGTGCCAGCAGTCTAGAACCGACAGGGTTAAATGGCTACACCTTC.

The chain recombines TRBV24-1 with TRBJ1-3, with D possibly being TRBD1 (6 bases). Looked up from germline, CDR1 is KGHDR and CDR2 is SFDVKD. V was trimmed by 4 bases and J by 0 bases, leaving 15 bases between them. This CDR3 region has 17 residues. CDR3 amino acids: CATSEKDSYYSGNTIYF. Written as DNA, the CDR3 is TGTGCCACCAGTGAGAAGGACAGTTATTACTCTGGAAACACCATATATTTT.

The rearrangement links TRBV4-2 to TRBJ2-3, with TRBD2 matching 11 bases. V lost 6 bases, J lost 4 bases, and 6 bases stayed unmatched. The CDR3 sequence is 15 residues long. CDR1 is LGHNA, CDR2 YNFKEQ, per germline. The CDR3 loop reads CASSQVAGGADTQYF. The CDR3, as DNA: TGTGCCAGCAGTCAGGTAGCGGGAGGGGCAGATACGCAGTATTTT.

The chain uses TRBV15 and TRBJ2-2, with 10 bases identical to TRBD1. This CDR3 has 18 residues. The V and J ends lost 1 base and 5 bases, in that order; junction bases with no gene match: 10. CDR1 LNHNV and CDR2 YYDKDF come from the germline V gene (reference sequence). DNA for the CDR3: TGTGCCACCAGCAGAGTATCTAAAGGGACAGGGGTTACCGGGGAGCTGTTTTTT. This encodes CATSRVSKGTGVTGELFF.

This clone occurred once. The chain has TRBV27 and TRBJ1-1; possibly TRBD1 for D (6 bases). Deletions cut 5 bases from V and 4 bases from J, with 17 bases between. Germline V gene sequence: CDR1 MNHEY, CDR2 SMNVEV (reference sequence). The length of the CDR3 is 15 residues. CDR3 in DNA: TGTGCCAGCAGTCTATACAGGGCTAGTTTCACTGAAGCTTTCTTT. It is translated as CASSLYRASFTEAFF.

This clone was picked up one time. The gene calls are TRBV28 and TRBJ1-5; 9 bases agree with TRBD1. The CDR3 has 18 residues. With V trimmed by 6 bases and J by 2 bases, 14 bases remained unmatched. CDR1 is MDHEN and CDR2 is SYDVKM in the germline V gene. The CDR3 sequence is CASSYMTGGNEGNQPQHF. The CDR3, as DNA: TGTGCCAGCAGCTATATGACAGGGGGGAATGAGGGCAATCAGCCCCAGCATTTT. Complete variable domain (other parts from reference TRBV28 and TRBJ1-5): DVKVTQSSRYLVKRTGEKVFLECVQDMDHENMFWYRQDPGLGLRLIYFSYDVKMKEKGDIPEGYSVSREKKERFSLILESASTNQTSMYLCASSYMTGGNEGNQPQHFGDGTRLSIL.

This sequence joins TRBV27 and TRBJ2-1, with 15 positions matching TRBD2. The ends lost 5 bases at V and 2 bases at J; junction bases unmatched: 4. Germline CDR1 and CDR2: MNHEY and SMNVEV (reference sequence). The CDR3 has 17 amino acids. The CDR3 nucleotides read TGTGCCAGCAGTCCATGGACTAGCGGGAGGGCCTACAATGAGCAGTTCTTC. Translation gives CASSPWTSGRAYNEQFF.

The chain uses TRBV7-9 and TRBJ2-1; D uncertain. Trimming shortened V by 1 base and J by 14 bases, and 18 bases separated the two germline ends. The CDR3 is 14 amino acids. Germline CDR1 is SEHNR and CDR2 is FQNEAQ (reference sequence). CDR3 DNA: TGTGCCAGCAGCTTAGACCCTATACGTCAAACGGAGTTCTTC. It yields the protein CASSLDPIRQTEFF.

This clone was seen a few times. The chain couples TRBV28 to TRBJ1-3, with 7 nucleotides matching TRBD1. This CDR3 spans 18 amino acids. Losses at the gene ends were 2 bases for V and 0 bases for J; bases not matched to a gene: 10. Looked up from germline, CDR1 is MDHEN and CDR2 is SYDVKM. CDR3 sequence: CASSLGSGQNPSGNTIYF. CDR3 nucleotide sequence: TGTGCCAGCAGTTTAGGATCGGGACAGAACCCCTCTGGAAACACCATATATTTT.

This chain links TRBV15 with TRBJ2-7; D is possibly TRBD1 (5 bases). The CDR3 totals 14 residues. Per germline, CDR1 LNHNV and CDR2 YYDKDF (reference sequence). V lost 3 bases and J 0 bases, leaving 9 bases between the germline ends. The CDR3 protein is CATSRGLDSYEQYF. The CDR3 nucleotides read TGTGCCACCAGCAGGGGGCTCGACTCCTACGAGCAGTACTTC.

V gene TRBV29-1 combines with J gene TRBJ2-1; 7 nucleotides line up with TRBD2. The CDR3 totals 13 residues. V was clipped by 3 bases and J by 3 bases; unmatched bases: 2. Germline V CDR1 and CDR2: SQVTM, ANQGSEA. The DNA of the CDR3 is TGCAGCGTTGACCGGACTAGCTACAATGAGCAGTTCTTC. Translating gives CSVDRTSYNEQFF.

V usage is TRBV28 and J usage is TRBJ1-4, with a weak D call TRBD1 (5 bases). V lost 4 bases and J lost 7, with 10 bases in between. From germline, CDR1 is MDHEN and CDR2 SYDVKM. CDR3 size: 13 residues. The CDR3 nucleotides are TGTGCCAGCAGTTCTGGGGGGAGTGAAAAACTGTTTTTT. Amino acid sequence: CASSSGGSEKLFF.

The chain employs TRBV5-1 and TRBJ1-4; 8 nucleotides line up with TRBD1. The CDR3 totals 13 residues. CDR1 SGHRS and CDR2 YFSETQ come from the germline V gene. Unmatched junction bases numbered 4, after V lost 4 bases and J lost 8 bases. The CDR3 bases are TGCGCCAGCAGCAAAGGACAGGGAGAAAAACTGTTTTTT. This gives the protein CASSKGQGEKLFF.

The V and J genes are TRBV3-1 (or the pseudogene TRBV3-2) and TRBJ2-5, with a weak D call TRBD1 (6 bases). CDR1 and CDR2 from the germline V gene are LGHDT and YNNKEL (reference sequence). CDR3 length equals 16 residues. Trimming stripped 5 bases from V and 1 base from J, with 17 bases between. In DNA form, the CDR3 reads TGTGCCAGCAGCTCTCCCCCCGCGACAGGCCAAGAGACCCAGTACTTC. It translates to CASSSPPATGQETQYF.

This clone was found a few times. The V and J genes are TRBV7-9 and TRBJ1-4; 9 bases line up with TRBD1. Germline V CDR1 and CDR2: SEHNR, FQNEAQ (reference sequence). The CDR3 extends over 13 amino acids. J lost 10 bases, V lost 5 bases, and 5 bases had no gene match. The CDR3 sequence: CASSPTTGGKLFF. CDR3 coding DNA: TGTGCCAGCAGCCCAACGACAGGGGGAAAACTGTTTTTT.